Listed here are 27 T cell receptor beta chains from one sample, sequenced in a study of beta chain features in type 1 diabetes. As every portion of the isolated RNA was reverse transcribed, the sequencing read expressed TCRB transcripts. Here immunoSEQ multiplex PCR was the method, and the copy in TCRdb shows in-frame clones only, minus some. Here the sample spans about 400,000 clones, approximately 12% being singletons. The sample taken for sequencing was naive CD4+ T cells from blood. These receptors came from a man aged 18 to 35 in good health.

The J gene is TRBJ2-3, the V gene TRBV14; a weak D match, TRBD2 (7 bases). This CDR3 comprises 16 residues. Germline-derived CDR1 and CDR2 are SGHDN and FVKESK. Trimming took off 2 bases at V and 1 base at J, with 13 bases between the two ends. In DNA, the CDR3 is TGTGCCAGCAGCCAAAATAGGGGGGGCGGCACAGATACGCAGTATTTT. This encodes CASSQNRGGGTDTQYF. The full variable domain, in which reference TRBV14 and TRBJ2-3 provide the parts outside the CDR3, is EAGVTQFPSHSVIEKGQTVTLRCDPISGHDNLYWYRRVMGKEIKFLLHFVKESKQDESGMPNNRFLAERTGGTYSTLKVQPAELEDSGVYFCASSQNRGGGTDTQYFGPGTRLTVL.

This clone appeared a few times. The V gene is TRBV28, the J gene TRBJ2-1; TRBD2 agrees at 7 bases. V lost 6 bases and J lost 12; bases outside the gene matches: 17. The CDR3 is 15 amino acids. Germline lookup yields CDR1 MDHEN and CDR2 SYDVKM. CDR3 sequence: CASSRSSAGEAWQFF. The CDR3 nucleotides are TGTGCCAGCAGCCGGAGCTCGGCGGGAGAGGCTTGGCAGTTCTTC.

The chain recombines TRBV29-1 with TRBJ1-2; D unresolved. The length of the CDR3 is 12 residues. The germline gives CDR1 SQVTM, CDR2 ANQGSEA. V was trimmed by 7 bases and J by 5 bases, leaving 14 bases between them. The DNA of the CDR3 is TGCAGCGCCCGGGTTTCTAGGTATGGCTACACCTTC. It translates to CSARVSRYGYTF.

This clone was observed a few times. The rearrangement uses TRBV5-1 and TRBJ1-2; 8 bases map to TRBD1. There are 14 residues in the CDR3. The germline CDR1 and CDR2 sequences are SGHRS and YFSETQ. V gave up 6 bases and J gave up 8 bases; unmatched junction bases: 12. The CDR3 region is CASTFGQGSRGYTF. The CDR3 DNA is TGCGCCAGCACCTTTGGACAGGGTTCGAGAGGCTACACCTTC. Filled out from reference TRBV5-1 and TRBJ1-2, the complete variable domain reads KAGVTQTPRYLIKTRGQQVTLSCSPISGHRSVSWYQQTPGQGLQFLFEYFSETQRNKGNFPGRFSGRQFSNSRSEMNVSTLELGDSALYLCASTFGQGSRGYTFGSGTRLTVV.

This chain connects TRBV7-2 to TRBJ1-5, with TRBD1 matching over 10 bases. The CDR3 covers 15 residues. The ends lost 5 bases at V and 6 bases at J; junction bases unmatched: 7. CDR1 and CDR2 (germline): SGHTA, FQGNSA. CDR3 protein: CASSPRDRGIQPQHF. The CDR3 bases are TGTGCCAGCAGCCCACGGGACAGGGGCATTCAGCCCCAGCATTTT.

The chain employs TRBV13 and TRBJ2-1, with a weak D call TRBD2 (6 bases). Germline V gene lookup returns CDR1 PRHDT and CDR2 FYEKMQ (reference sequence). This CDR3 has 17 residues. V was shortened by 2 bases and J by 0 bases, with 14 bases between the two germline ends. The CDR3 region has the DNA TGTGCCAGCAGCTTAAGGTTTCGGGACTCCTCCTACAATGAGCAGTTCTTC. Encoded protein: CASSLRFRDSSYNEQFF.

This clone was counted between two and nine times. The chain links TRBV29-1 to TRBJ1-1; D unclear. Germline V CDR1 and CDR2: SQVTM, ANQGSEA. This CDR3 has 13 amino acids. V lost 2 bases and J 5 bases, leaving 12 bases between the germline ends. The chain's CDR3 is CSVEPGSGTEAFF. The CDR3 DNA follows: TGCAGCGTTGAACCTGGGTCGGGGACTGAAGCTTTCTTT.

V gene TRBV18 combines with J gene TRBJ1-5, with D perhaps matching TRBD1 (5 bases). Between the trimmed V and J ends, which lost 2 bases and 1 base, there was a span of 15 bases. CDR3 length: 17 amino acids. CDR1 and CDR2 (germline): KGHSH, LQKENI. The CDR3 coding sequence is TGTGCCAGCTCACCATTTTCAGGGATCGGAAGCAATCAGCCCCAGCATTTT. It encodes CASSPFSGIGSNQPQHF. The entire variable domain, with the rest obtained from reference TRBV18 and TRBJ1-5, is as follows: NAGVMQNPRHLVRRRGQEARLRCSPMKGHSHVYWYRQLPEEGLKFMVYLQKENIIDESGMPKERFSAEFPKEGPSILRIQQVVRGDSAAYFCASSPFSGIGSNQPQHFGDGTRLSIL.

The gene calls are TRBV7-9 and TRBJ2-5; TRBD1 is a possible D gene (5 bases). The CDR3 covers 15 residues. Trimming removed 5 bases from V and 2 bases from J, with 15 bases in between. CDR1 SEHNR and CDR2 FQNEAQ come from the germline V gene (reference sequence). The CDR3 DNA reads as TGTGCCAGCAGCCGAACGTGGGGCAGGCAAGAGACCCAGTACTTC. This gives the protein CASSRTWGRQETQYF.

The chain has TRBV28 and TRBJ1-2; 7 nucleotides line up with TRBD1. Germline trimming cut 2 bases from V and 3 bases from J; bases unmatched to any gene: 3. There are 14 residues in the CDR3. From germline, CDR1 is MDHEN and CDR2 SYDVKM. CDR3 in DNA: TGTGCCAGCAGTTTAGGGGGACAGCACTATGGCTACACCTTC. It yields the protein CASSLGGQHYGYTF.

This clone came up a few times. The chain employs TRBV28 and TRBJ2-2, with a possible D match to TRBD1 (7 bases). V lost 6 bases, J lost 5 bases, and 13 bases lay in between. The CDR3 runs to 14 residues. CDR1 and CDR2 (germline): MDHEN, SYDVKM. For the CDR3, the DNA is TGTGCCAGCAGACTGGAGGGGGCGACCGGGGAGCTGTTTTTT. This gives the protein CASRLEGATGELFF.

The CDR3 DNA reads TGTGCCAGCAGCTCCCGGACTAGCGGCGTCCCACATGAGCAGTTCTTC. It yields the protein CASSSRTSGVPHEQFF. V usage is TRBV11-3 and J usage is TRBJ2-1, with TRBD2 identical over 10 bases. Germline trimming cut 4 bases from V and 8 bases from J; bases unmatched to any gene: 11. The germline V gene has CDR1 SGHNT and CDR2 YENEEA. The length of the CDR3 is 16 residues.

The CDR3 reads CASSLLGLAGGSTDTQYF. The CDR3 DNA reads as TGTGCCAGCAGCTTACTGGGACTAGCGGGGGGAAGCACAGATACGCAGTATTTT. V and J are TRBV7-9 and TRBJ2-3; 15 bases match TRBD2. V trimming: 2 bases; J trimming: 0 bases; junction bases outside the gene matches: 3. Germline V lookup: CDR1 SEHNR, CDR2 FQNEAQ (reference sequence). The CDR3 covers 18 residues.

The V call is TRBV30, the J call TRBJ2-2; no clear D gene. Trimming cost V 2 bases and J 2 bases, with 6 bases left between them. CDR3 size: 13 residues. CDR1 and CDR2 (germline): GTSNPN, SVGIG (reference sequence). Written as DNA, the CDR3 is TGTGCCTGGAGTCTCAGAAACACCGGGGAGCTGTTTTTT. Its translation is CAWSLRNTGELFF.

The sample holds a few counts of this clone. V usage is TRBV30 and J usage is TRBJ2-1; tentatively, D is TRBD1 (6 bases). V was clipped by 3 bases and J by 0 bases, with 18 bases between them. Germline V gene data show CDR1 as GTSNPN and CDR2 as SVGIG (reference sequence). This CDR3 has 17 residues. The CDR3 nucleotides read TGTGCCTGGAGCGCAGACCGCCAGGGGTCCTCCTACAATGAGCAGTTCTTC. Its protein is CAWSADRQGSSYNEQFF. Full variable domain (rest looked up from reference TRBV30 and TRBJ2-1): SQTIHQWPATLVQPVGSPLSLECTVEGTSNPNLYWYRQAAGRGLQLLFYSVGIGQISSEVPQNLSASRPQDRQFILSSKKLLLSDSGFYLCAWSADRQGSSYNEQFFGPGTRLTVL.

This clone was counted a few times. The junction differs from germline at one of its ends, possibly a read error. The gene calls are TRBV30 and TRBJ2-5; 7 nucleotides line up with TRBD1. From germline, CDR1 is GTSNPN and CDR2 SVGIG (reference sequence). This CDR3 comprises 12 residues. CDR3 in amino acids: CAGSRGQETQYF. CDR3 DNA: TGTGCCGGGAGCAGGGGGCAAGAGACCCAGTACTTC.

This clone was counted once. This rearrangement joins TRBV6-5 to TRBJ2-5; D is possibly TRBD1 (5 bases). V was clipped by 0 bases and J by 2 bases, with 13 bases between them. The CDR3 loop spans 16 amino acids. CDR1 is MNHEY, CDR2 SVGAGI, per germline. CDR3 sequence (DNA): TGTGCCAGCAGTTACTCCGGACACCTGGGGCAAGAGACCCAGTACTTC. Its translation: CASSYSGHLGQETQYF.

Only a few counts were recorded for this clone. This chain joins TRBV4-3 and TRBJ2-1, with D possibly being TRBD1 (6 bases). Germline assignment: CDR1 LGHNA and CDR2 YSLEER. Trimming left V 0 bases short and J 2 bases short, with 11 bases between. The CDR3 has 16 residues. The CDR3: CASSQDWTAPYNEQFF. The CDR3, as DNA: TGCGCCAGCAGCCAAGACTGGACAGCTCCCTACAATGAGCAGTTCTTC.

The sample holds a few counts of this clone. The V call is TRBV11-2, the J call TRBJ1-1, with 7 bases that match TRBD1. V gave up 7 bases and J gave up 7 bases; unmatched junction bases: 15. Germline CDR1 SGHAT, CDR2 FQNNGV. CDR3 length: 15 amino acids. CDR3 nucleotide sequence: TGTGCCAGCACGACAAGACAGGGTGGGAAGATTGAAGCTTTCTTT. Protein product: CASTTRQGGKIEAFF. Looking up the rest from reference TRBV11-2 and TRBJ1-1 gives the full variable domain: EAGVAQSPRYKIIEKRQSVAFWCNPISGHATLYWYQQILGQGPKLLIQFQNNGVVDDSQLPKDRFSAERLKGVDSTLKIQPAKLEDSAVYLCASTTRQGGKIEAFFGQGTRLTVV.

Only a few counts were recorded for this clone. The chain recombines TRBV19 with TRBJ2-2; a possible D gene is TRBD1 (6 bases). V was trimmed by 7 bases and J by 6 bases, leaving 12 bases between them. Germline CDR1 LNHDA, CDR2 SQIVND (reference sequence). The CDR3 is 13 residues long. The CDR3 DNA is TGTGCCAGTATCAACAGGGTTGCCGGGGAGCTGTTTTTT. Amino acid sequence: CASINRVAGELFF.

CDR3 loop: CAWSVAGTGNEKLFF. CDR3 in DNA: TGTGCCTGGAGTGTGGCGGGAACGGGTAATGAAAAACTGTTTTTT. V is TRBV30 and J is TRBJ1-4; D is unclear. This CDR3 spans 15 amino acids. The V gene lost 0 bases and the J gene lost 4 bases, with 12 bases spanning the gap. Per the germline V gene, CDR1 is GTSNPN and CDR2 is SVGIG (reference sequence).

This chain connects TRBV4-2 to TRBJ2-5; 13 bases line up with TRBD2. Looked up from germline, CDR1 is LGHNA and CDR2 is YNFKEQ. J was trimmed by 5 bases and V by 1 base; bases with no gene match: 7. The CDR3 is 17 residues long. The chain's CDR3 is CASSQALRTSGSETQYF. CDR3 sequence (DNA): TGTGCCAGCAGCCAAGCGCTAAGGACTAGCGGGAGTGAGACCCAGTACTTC.

This clone was detected only a few times. The CDR3 loop is CSDRGYYGYTF. In DNA form, the CDR3 reads TGCAGTGACAGGGGATACTATGGCTACACCTTC. This chain uses TRBV20-1 with TRBJ1-2; 7 bases agree with TRBD1. Germline-derived CDR1 and CDR2 are DFQATT and SNEGSKA (reference sequence). CDR3 length: 11 amino acids. J lost 3 bases, V lost 7 bases, and 2 bases had no gene match.

The CDR3 region is CASSQDLGAQPQHF. In DNA form, the CDR3 reads TGTGCCAGCAGCCAAGATTTGGGGGCACAGCCCCAGCATTTT. This chain uses TRBV4-2 with TRBJ1-5; TRBD1 is a possible D gene (6 bases). CDR3 length: 14 amino acids. CDR1 LGHNA and CDR2 YNFKEQ come from the germline V gene. Trimming pared 0 bases from V and 7 bases from J, leaving 10 bases between.

The gene calls are TRBV7-8 and TRBJ1-1; D is undetermined. Trimming stripped 5 bases from V and 4 bases from J, with 11 bases between. Per germline, CDR1 SGHVS and CDR2 FQNEAQ. The CDR3 has 13 residues. This chain's CDR3 is CASSDPHSTEAFF. CDR3 bases: TGTGCCAGCAGCGACCCTCACAGCACTGAAGCTTTCTTT.

This clone has just a few counts. This chain connects TRBV2 to TRBJ2-5; tentative D call: TRBD2 (6 bases). CDR3 size: 14 residues. The V gene's germline CDR1 is SNHLY and CDR2 FYNNEI. V gave up 6 bases and J gave up 5 bases, with 16 bases separating them. CDR3 sequence reads: CASSPGRGEETQYF. CDR3 nucleotide sequence: TGTGCCAGCAGCCCGGGGCGCGGGGAGGAGACCCAGTACTTC.

V gene TRBV28 combines with J gene TRBJ1-2; D is unclear. V was shortened by 7 bases and J by 2 bases, with 17 bases between the two germline ends. Germline CDR1 is MDHEN and CDR2 is SYDVKM. The CDR3 has 15 amino acids. The CDR3 protein is CASIPVSLRNYGYTF. CDR3 sequence (DNA): TGTGCCAGCATTCCGGTTTCACTCCGAAACTATGGCTACACCTTC.